The present T cell receptor (beta chain) was sequenced within a study of radiation and T cells in renal cell carcinoma. Findings and limits, study-wide: From baseline, blood top tumor clonotypes peaked at 2 weeks post-radiation.

The method was immunoSEQ multiplex PCR; TCRdb's version includes in-frame clones alone and lacks a portion of them. The data hold about 130,000 clones, with approximately 82% observed a single time. Time point in this sample: baseline pretreatment blood. Documented treatment: 15 Gy SBRT to primary tumor, nephrectomy 4 weeks later. The table lists this clone with a count of one. Its matching antigen is unknown. Germline V gene data show CDR1 as SEHNR and CDR2 as FQNEAQ (reference sequence). V was trimmed by 0 bases and J by 2 bases, leaving 10 bases between them. The CDR3 has 15 amino acids. Here the sequenced sample was blood, taken from a patient whose treatment included radiotherapy and nephrectomy. The TCR was taken from a woman aged 55-75 years with renal cell carcinoma. V is TRBV7-9 and J is TRBJ1-2; tentatively, D is TRBD1 (5 bases). CDR3 sequence reads: CASSLAETANYGYTF. As DNA, the CDR3 is TGTGCCAGCAGCTTAGCCGAGACAGCAAACTATGGCTACACCTTC.